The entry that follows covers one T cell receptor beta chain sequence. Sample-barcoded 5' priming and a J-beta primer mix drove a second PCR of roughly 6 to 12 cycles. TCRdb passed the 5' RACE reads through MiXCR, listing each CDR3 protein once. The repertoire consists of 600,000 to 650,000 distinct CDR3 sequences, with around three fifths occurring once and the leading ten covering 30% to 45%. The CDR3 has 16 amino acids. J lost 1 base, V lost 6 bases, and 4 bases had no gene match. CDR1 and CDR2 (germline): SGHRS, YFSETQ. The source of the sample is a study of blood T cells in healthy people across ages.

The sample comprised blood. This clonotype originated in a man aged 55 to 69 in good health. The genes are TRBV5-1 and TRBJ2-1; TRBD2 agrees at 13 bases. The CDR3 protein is CASKLAGGLSYNEQFF. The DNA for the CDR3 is TGCGCCAGCAAACTAGCGGGGGGGCTTTCCTACAATGAGCAGTTCTTC.